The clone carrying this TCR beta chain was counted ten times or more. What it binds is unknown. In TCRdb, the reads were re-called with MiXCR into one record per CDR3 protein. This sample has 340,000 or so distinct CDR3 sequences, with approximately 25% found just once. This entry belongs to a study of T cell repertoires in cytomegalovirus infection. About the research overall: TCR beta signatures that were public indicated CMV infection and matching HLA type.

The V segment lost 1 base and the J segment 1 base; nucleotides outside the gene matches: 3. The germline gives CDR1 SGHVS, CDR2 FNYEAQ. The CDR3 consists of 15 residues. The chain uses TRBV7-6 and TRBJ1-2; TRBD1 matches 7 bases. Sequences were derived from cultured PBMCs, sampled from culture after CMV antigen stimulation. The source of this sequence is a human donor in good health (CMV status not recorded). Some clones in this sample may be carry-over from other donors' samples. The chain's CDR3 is CASSLDRGFNYGYTF. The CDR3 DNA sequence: TGTGCCAGCAGCTTAGACAGGGGTTTTAACTATGGCTACACCTTC.